A selection of T cell receptor beta chains follows, all from one sample in a study of blood T cells in healthy people across ages. TCRdb recomputed calls from the 5' RACE reads with MiXCR, one row per CDR3 protein. The data contain about 730,000 distinct CDR3 sequences, about 40% of them seen just once; the ten biggest clones take up less than 25%. The source material was blood. These receptors were collected from a woman in her sixties or seventies in good health. The CDR3 runs from the conserved cysteine through the conserved F or W. Fields, in order: D gene, V gene, clone size, J gene, CDR3 DNA, CDR3 protein. A D gene is named only where the DNA matches it firmly. Clone size appears in some rows only: once, few, many, or a class for an expanded clone.

>NA|TRBV11-3|NA|TRBJ2-3
TGTGCCAGCAGCTTAGTGGCGGGGGCTGGCACAGATACGCAGTATTTT
CASSLVAGAGTDTQYF
>TRBD1|TRBV5-1|NA|TRBJ2-1
TGCGCCAGCAGACCTGGGACAGGGGCCTACAATGAGCAGTTCTTC
CASRPGTGAYNEQFF
>TRBD1|TRBV29-1|NA|TRBJ1-2
TGCAGCGTTGAATTTCGGGACAGGGGGCGCGACTATGGCTACACCTTC
CSVEFRDRGRDYGYTF
>NA|TRBV3-1|few|TRBJ2-7
TGTGCCAGCAGCCAGGGGGCGGAAGGGTACGAGCAGTACTTC
CASSQGAEGYEQYF
>TRBD1|TRBV28|few|TRBJ1-1
TGTGCCAGCAGTGGGGGGGGACAGCACACTGAAGCTTTCTTT
CASSGGGQHTEAFF
>NA|TRBV5-4|few|TRBJ2-5
TGTGCCAGCAGCTTCCCCCGGGGTGGAGAGGAGACCCAGTACTTC
CASSFPRGGEETQYF
>TRBD1|TRBV27|NA|TRBJ2-2
TGTGCCAGCAGTGTCGGGACAGGGGGATCTGCCGGGGAGCTGTTTTTT
CASSVGTGGSAGELFF
>NA|TRBV6-5|NA|TRBJ1-2
TGTGCCAGCAGTTCTGCGTCGGGTGGCTACACCTTC
CASSSASGGYTF
>NA|TRBV29-1|few|TRBJ2-3
TGCAGCGTTGAAGATCGTGGGTGGGGGGGGGCCAATACGCAGTATTTT
CSVEDRGWGGANTQYF
>NA|TRBV29-1|many|TRBJ1-1
TGCAGCGTTGAAGTACAACTGGATGAAGCTTTCTTT
CSVEVQLDEAFF
>NA|TRBV7-3|few|TRBJ2-6
TGTGCCAGCAGCCCCCCCGGGAACTCTGGGGCCAACGTCCTGACTTTC
CASSPPGNSGANVLTF
>NA|TRBV29-1|many|TRBJ2-4
TGCAGCGTCTACAGGGAAAACATTCAGTACTTC
CSVYRENIQYF
>NA|TRBV3-1|NA|TRBJ2-1
TGTGCCAGCAGCCAAGGTATGGCCAATGAGCAGTTCTTC
CASSQGMANEQFF
>NA|TRBV20-1|once|TRBJ2-1
TGCAGTGCTAGAGTTAGGGCGCAGGGGGGTCTATACAATGAGCAGTTCTTC
CSARVRAQGGLYNEQFF
>NA|TRBV20-1|NA|TRBJ2-7
TGCAGTGCTAGAGGGTACAGCAATTCCCTTACCGAGCAGTACTTC
CSARGYSNSLTEQYF
>TRBD2|TRBV29-1|once|TRBJ2-5
TGCAGTGGACGAGCGGGAAGTGGAGGAGAGACCCAGTACTTC
CSGRAGSGGETQYF
>TRBD2|TRBV7-6|NA|TRBJ2-5
TGTGCCAGCAGATCATTTCCGACTAGCGGGGACGAGACCCAGTACTTC
CASRSFPTSGDETQYF
>NA|TRBV10-1|NA|TRBJ2-7
TGCGCCAGCAGAGACGCCGGCCCCGAGCAGTACTTC
CASRDAGPEQYF
>TRBD2|TRBV4-1|many|TRBJ2-3
TGCGCCAGCAGCGAGGTGTGGCTAGCGGGGTCTACGCAGTATTTT
CASSEVWLAGSTQYF
>TRBD2|TRBV5-1|NA|TRBJ2-3
TGCGCCAGCAGCTTGATAGCGGGAGGGGCCGCTCAGTATTTT
CASSLIAGGAAQYF
>NA|TRBV13|NA|TRBJ2-1
TGTGCCAGCAGCTCGCGACTGTCTAGGTACGATGAGCAGTTCTTC
CASSSRLSRYDEQFF
>NA|TRBV27|few|TRBJ2-7
TGTGCCAGCAGTATTGAAGGGACAAGTCTAGTCTACGAGCAGTACTTC
CASSIEGTSLVYEQYF
>NA|TRBV4-3|many|TRBJ2-1
TGCGCCAGCAGCCAAGACTCCTACAATGAGCAGTTCTTC
CASSQDSYNEQFF
>TRBD2|TRBV7-2|NA|TRBJ2-5
TGTGCCAGCAGCTACCAGGCGGGAGGAGGTGAGACCCAGTACTTC
CASSYQAGGGETQYF
>NA|TRBV14|NA|TRBJ2-5
TGTGCCAGCAGCGTTGCCGACTGGGTGAGGGAGACCCAGTACTTC
CASSVADWVRETQYF
>NA|TRBV5-1|NA|TRBJ2-7
TGCGCCAGCAGGGAGGGGAGAGAGCAGTACTTC
CASREGREQYF
>NA|TRBV4-2|NA|TRBJ2-3
TGCGCCAGCAGCCAGACGGGGCTAGTTGGCACAGATACGCAGTATTTT
CASSQTGLVGTDTQYF
>TRBD1|TRBV7-2|NA|TRBJ1-2
TGTGCCAGCAGCTCCCGGACAGGGCACTACGGCTACACCTTC
CASSSRTGHYGYTF
>NA|TRBV9|NA|TRBJ1-2
TGTGCCAGCAGCGTAGGAATTACGGGAGATGGCTACACCTTC
CASSVGITGDGYTF
>NA|TRBV5-1|few|TRBJ2-7
TGCGCCAGCAGCTTGGATGGGGGAAAGGGCTCCTACGAGCAGTACTTC
CASSLDGGKGSYEQYF
>NA|TRBV29-1|few|TRBJ1-1
TGCAGCGTTGAGAGGCACCCCGGGGATGAAGCTTTCTTT
CSVERHPGDEAFF
>NA|TRBV20-1|few|TRBJ2-5
TGCAGTGCTAGCAGGGGGGGGACCCAGTACTTC
CSASRGGTQYF
>TRBD1|TRBV7-2|NA|TRBJ1-4
TGTGCCAGCAGCCCCCGGACAGGGAAGAAACTTAATGAAAAACTGTTTTTT
CASSPRTGKKLNEKLFF
>TRBD1|TRBV6-6|few|TRBJ1-2
TGTGCCAGCAGTTATGACAGGGGTAATGGCTACACCTTC
CASSYDRGNGYTF
>NA|TRBV12-3/TRBV12-4|NA|TRBJ2-7
TGTGCCAGCACTTCGGGGGGGACAGGGAAAGCCTACGAGCAGTACTTC
CASTSGGTGKAYEQYF
>NA|TRBV20-1|NA|TRBJ1-2
TGCAGTGCCATCGCCACGGGGCAGGATCGGTCTGGCTACACCTTC
CSAIATGQDRSGYTF
>TRBD2|TRBV9|few|TRBJ2-7
TGTGCCAGCAGCGTAGGACTAGCGGGGAATTCCTACGAGCAGTACTTC
CASSVGLAGNSYEQYF
>NA|TRBV29-1|NA|TRBJ1-1
TGCAGCGTTGCGGACGGACCGAACACTGAAGCTTTCTTT
CSVADGPNTEAFF
>TRBD1|TRBV12-3/TRBV12-4|few|TRBJ1-1
TGTGCCAGCAGTACCGGGACAGGGTTTATGAACACTGAAGCTTTCTTT
CASSTGTGFMNTEAFF
>NA|TRBV29-1|NA|TRBJ2-1
TGCAGCGTCGTCGGATGGGACGGCCAAGAGACCCAGTTCTTC
CSVVGWDGQETQFF
>NA|TRBV24-1|NA|TRBJ2-3
TGTGCCACCAGTGATGCAGGGACGGATACGCAGTATTTT
CATSDAGTDTQYF
>NA|TRBV12-3/TRBV12-4|many|TRBJ2-1
TGTGCCAGCAGTTTATCCGGGAACTCCTACAATGAGCAGTTCTTC
CASSLSGNSYNEQFF
>NA|TRBV6-1|NA|TRBJ2-5
TGTGCCAGCACCCCAGGGCGGGGATGGGAAGGCCAAGAGACCCAGTACTTC
CASTPGRGWEGQETQYF
>NA|TRBV12-3/TRBV12-4|many|TRBJ2-7
TGTGCCAGCAGTTTAGGCCTCCTGGAGGGCGAGCAGTACTTC
CASSLGLLEGEQYF
>TRBD2|TRBV12-3/TRBV12-4|few|TRBJ2-5
TGTGCCAGCAGTTTTTGGTTAGGTATAGCGGGGGGGCAGTTGGAGACCCAGTACTTC
CASSFWLGIAGGQLETQYF
>NA|TRBV29-1|few|TRBJ1-1
TGCAGCGCCCGGGACCTAGACACTGAAGCTTTCTTT
CSARDLDTEAFF
>TRBD1|TRBV29-1|few|TRBJ2-5
TGCAGCGTTGAACTGACAGGGGAAGGAGAGACCCAGTACTTC
CSVELTGEGETQYF
>NA|TRBV18|NA|TRBJ1-1
TGTGCCAGCTCACCACCTTTGTTCACTGAAGCTTTCTTT
CASSPPLFTEAFF